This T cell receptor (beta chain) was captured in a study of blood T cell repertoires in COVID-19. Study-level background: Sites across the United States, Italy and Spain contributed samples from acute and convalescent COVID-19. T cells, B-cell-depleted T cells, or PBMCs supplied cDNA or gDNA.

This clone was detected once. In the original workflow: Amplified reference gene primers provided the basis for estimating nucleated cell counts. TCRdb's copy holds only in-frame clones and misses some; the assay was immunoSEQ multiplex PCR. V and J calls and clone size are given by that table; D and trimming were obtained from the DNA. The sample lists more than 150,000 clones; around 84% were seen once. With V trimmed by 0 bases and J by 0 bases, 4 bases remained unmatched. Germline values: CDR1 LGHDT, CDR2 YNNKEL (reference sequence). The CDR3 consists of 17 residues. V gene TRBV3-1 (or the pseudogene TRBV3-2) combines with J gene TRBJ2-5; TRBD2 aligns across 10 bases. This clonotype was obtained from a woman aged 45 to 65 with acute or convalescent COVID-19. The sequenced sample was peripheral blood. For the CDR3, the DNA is TGTGCCAGCAGCCAAGATATACTAGCGGGGAACCAAGAGACCCAGTACTTC. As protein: CASSQDILAGNQETQYF.